The 18 T cell receptor beta chains below were found in one sample sequenced in a study of shared T cell receptors in the human thymus. Some clones are missing from TCRdb's copy, which holds only in-frame ones; the method was immunoSEQ multiplex PCR. The sample has 640,000 or so clones, approximately 89% seen once. This sample was also put to use in a study of human thymus T cells.

Material: thymocytes. Receptors were obtained from a boy under three years old with a congenital heart defect.

As concerns this clone: Other DNA sequences in this specimen translate into the identical CDR3. The rearrangement joins TRBV28 to TRBJ1-1; TRBD1 agrees at 8 bases. From germline, CDR1 is MDHEN and CDR2 SYDVKM. This CDR3 is built from 13 residues. Losses at the gene ends were 5 bases for V and 4 bases for J; bases not matched to a gene: 3. The CDR3 DNA reads TGTGCCAGCAGTCTTACAGGGGGCACTGAAGCTTTCTTT. It is translated as CASSLTGGTEAFF.

The chain has TRBV27 and TRBJ2-7; a possible D gene is TRBD2 (6 bases). V lost 1 base and J lost 2, with 15 bases in between. Germline V gene sequence: CDR1 MNHEY, CDR2 SMNVEV (reference sequence). The CDR3 runs to 16 residues. The chain's CDR3 is CASSLFPTSFPYEQYF. The CDR3 region has the DNA TGTGCCAGCAGTTTATTCCCGACTAGTTTCCCCTACGAGCAGTACTTC.

This chain joins TRBV4-3 and TRBJ2-1, with 7 bases identical to TRBD1. The CDR3 is 19 residues long. Germline V lookup: CDR1 LGHNA, CDR2 YSLEER. V shed 0 bases, J shed 4 bases, and the junction held 15 bases outside the gene matches. The CDR3 sequence: CASSQDPNRGGRVYNEQFF. CDR3 sequence (DNA): TGCGCCAGCAGCCAAGACCCCAACAGGGGTGGTAGGGTTTACAATGAGCAGTTCTTC.

The chain recombines TRBV4-2 with TRBJ2-3, with 8 positions matching TRBD2. V gave up 1 base and J gave up 3 bases; unmatched junction bases: 6. Germline V gives CDR1 LGHNA, CDR2 YNFKEQ. This CDR3 contains 16 residues. CDR3 nucleotides: TGTGCCAGCAGCCAAGGCGGGGGGAGTGGAACAGATACGCAGTATTTT. Translation: CASSQGGGSGTDTQYF.

This rearrangement joins TRBV7-9 to TRBJ2-1; 10 nucleotides line up with TRBD1. Trimming at V came to 5 bases and at J to 7 bases, leaving 5 bases not matched to a gene. Germline loops: CDR1 SEHNR, CDR2 FQNEAQ (reference sequence). The CDR3 spans 14 residues. The CDR3 spells CASSPVGQGNEQFF. In DNA form, the CDR3 reads TGTGCCAGCAGCCCCGTGGGACAGGGGAATGAGCAGTTCTTC. The whole variable domain, filled in from reference TRBV7-9 and TRBJ2-1, reads DTGVSQNPRHKITKRGQNVTFRCDPISEHNRLYWYRQTLGQGPEFLTYFQNEAQLEKSRLLSDRFSAERPKGSFSTLEIQRTEQGDSAMYLCASSPVGQGNEQFFGPGTRLTVL.

This chain links TRBV19 with TRBJ1-1; D is undetermined. The V end lost 6 bases, the J end lost 4 bases, and 9 bases lay between the germline ends. The germline V gene encodes CDR1 LNHDA and CDR2 SQIVND (reference sequence). The CDR3 sequence is 12 residues long. This chain's CDR3 is CASSPPGTEAFF. CDR3 nucleotides: TGTGCCAGTAGCCCGCCAGGCACTGAAGCTTTCTTT.

The gene calls are TRBV4-3 and TRBJ1-3; 8 nucleotides agree with TRBD1. V shed 2 bases, J shed 4 bases, and the junction held 7 bases outside the gene matches. CDR1 is LGHNA and CDR2 is YSLEER in the germline V gene. This CDR3 has 16 residues. The CDR3 DNA reads TGCGCCAGCAGCCAACAGACAGGGGCGGACGGAAACACCATATATTTT. It translates to CASSQQTGADGNTIYF.

The V call is TRBV28, the J call TRBJ1-5; D might be TRBD1 (5 bases). The CDR3 has 15 amino acids. From germline, CDR1 is MDHEN and CDR2 SYDVKM. V was clipped by 5 bases and J by 4 bases, with 15 bases between them. The CDR3: CASSASDSGNQPQHF. The CDR3 DNA sequence: TGTGCCAGCAGTGCCTCAGACAGTGGGAATCAGCCCCAGCATTTT.

The gene calls are TRBV5-1 and TRBJ2-5; 8 bases agree with TRBD2. J lost 5 bases, V lost 0 bases, and 6 bases had no gene match. Germline CDR1 and CDR2: SGHRS and YFSETQ. This CDR3 is 15 amino acids long. CDR3 DNA: TGCGCCAGCAGCTTGGTAACTAGCGGCACGGAGACCCAGTACTTC. This sequence encodes CASSLVTSGTETQYF.

The chain is built from TRBV5-4 and TRBJ2-7, with D tentatively TRBD1 (5 bases). The V gene's germline CDR1 is SGHNT and CDR2 YYREEE (reference sequence). The CDR3 totals 13 residues. V lost 4 bases and J lost 5, with 13 bases in between. The CDR3 loop is CASSRWGADEQYF. For the CDR3, the DNA is TGTGCCAGCAGCCGCTGGGGCGCGGACGAGCAGTACTTC. Combining the CDR3 with reference TRBV5-4 and TRBJ2-7 gives the whole variable domain ETGVTQSPTHLIKTRGQQVTLRCSSQSGHNTVSWYQQALGQGPQFIFQYYREEENGRGNFPPRFSGLQFPNYSSELNVNALELDDSALYLCASSRWGADEQYFGPGTRLTVT.

The count of this clone is one. The CDR3 sequence: CASSQVPGTQYF. The DNA for the CDR3 is TGCGCCAGCAGCCAAGTGCCAGGCACGCAGTATTTT. The V and J genes are TRBV4-3 and TRBJ2-3, with D unclear. Germline V lookup: CDR1 LGHNA, CDR2 YSLEER. The CDR3 loop spans 12 amino acids. The germline V and J ends were trimmed by 1 base and 9 bases, with 8 bases remaining between them.

The rearrangement uses TRBV27 and TRBJ1-1; 7 positions match TRBD1. The CDR3 spans 12 residues. V trimming: 4 bases; J trimming: 11 bases; junction bases outside the gene matches: 7. The germline CDR1 and CDR2 sequences are MNHEY and SMNVEV (reference sequence). In DNA, the CDR3 is TGTGCCAGCAGTTCAGGGGGGCGCACGGCTTTCTTT. Translated: CASSSGGRTAFF.

The CDR3, as DNA: TGTGCCAGCAGCTGCGGGACAGAGAGCTCCTACGAGCAGTACTTC. This sequence encodes CASSCGTESSYEQYF. V and J are TRBV7-9 and TRBJ2-7; a weak D match, TRBD1 (7 bases). The CDR3 spans 15 residues. Germline CDR1 is SEHNR and CDR2 is FQNEAQ (reference sequence). V was clipped by 4 bases and J by 0 bases, with 13 bases between them. The full variable domain, in which reference TRBV7-9 and TRBJ2-7 provide the parts outside the CDR3, is DTGVSQNPRHKITKRGQNVTFRCDPISEHNRLYWYRQTLGQGPEFLTYFQNEAQLEKSRLLSDRFSAERPKGSFSTLEIQRTEQGDSAMYLCASSCGTESSYEQYFGPGTRLTVT.

The rearrangement links TRBV10-1 to TRBJ2-3; possible D gene TRBD2, 6 bases. Germline V gives CDR1 WNHNN, CDR2 SYGVQD (reference sequence). The CDR3 sequence is 14 residues long. V gave up 4 bases and J gave up 0 bases, with 8 bases separating them. The CDR3 DNA is TGCGCCAGCAGTGGGGGGACTAGCACAGATACGCAGTATTTT. Its protein is CASSGGTSTDTQYF.

The chain recombines TRBV5-4 with TRBJ2-7, with 10 bases matching TRBD1. The CDR3 runs to 15 residues. V shed 3 bases and J 5 bases; nucleotides not matched to a gene: 8. CDR1 SGHNT and CDR2 YYREEE come from the germline V gene (reference sequence). CDR3 coding DNA: TGTGCCAGCAGCTCGACGGGACAGGGGATCAACGAGCAGTACTTC. Encoded protein: CASSSTGQGINEQYF.

This clone was recorded only once. This chain uses TRBV6-1 with TRBJ2-1; possibly TRBD1 for D (6 bases). This CDR3 comprises 15 residues. Germline V gene sequence: CDR1 MNHNS, CDR2 SASEGT. Trimming shortened V by 5 bases and J by 3 bases, and 14 bases separated the two germline ends. The CDR3 DNA sequence: TGTGCCAGCAGTAGGTCCAGGGACATCTACAATGAGCAGTTCTTC. This translates into CASSRSRDIYNEQFF.

The chain combines TRBV28 with TRBJ1-5; 11 nucleotides agree with TRBD1. After removal of 6 bases from V and 1 base from J, the junction contained 14 bases not matched to a gene. CDR3 length: 19 amino acids. The germline gives CDR1 MDHEN, CDR2 SYDVKM. In DNA, the CDR3 is TGTGCCAGCAGGGGGCGGACAGGGGGCTCGGAGAGGAGCAATCAGCCCCAGCATTTT. It specifies CASRGRTGGSERSNQPQHF.

The chain employs TRBV4-1 and TRBJ2-7, with 8 bases aligning to TRBD1. CDR1 MGHRA and CDR2 YSYEKL come from the germline V gene. This CDR3 spans 17 amino acids. V shed 5 bases and J 6 bases; nucleotides not matched to a gene: 18. CDR3 nucleotide sequence: TGCGCCAGCAGCTTTAAACTTTCAGGGGGCGTTCGGAGCGAGCAGTACTTC. This gives the protein CASSFKLSGGVRSEQYF.